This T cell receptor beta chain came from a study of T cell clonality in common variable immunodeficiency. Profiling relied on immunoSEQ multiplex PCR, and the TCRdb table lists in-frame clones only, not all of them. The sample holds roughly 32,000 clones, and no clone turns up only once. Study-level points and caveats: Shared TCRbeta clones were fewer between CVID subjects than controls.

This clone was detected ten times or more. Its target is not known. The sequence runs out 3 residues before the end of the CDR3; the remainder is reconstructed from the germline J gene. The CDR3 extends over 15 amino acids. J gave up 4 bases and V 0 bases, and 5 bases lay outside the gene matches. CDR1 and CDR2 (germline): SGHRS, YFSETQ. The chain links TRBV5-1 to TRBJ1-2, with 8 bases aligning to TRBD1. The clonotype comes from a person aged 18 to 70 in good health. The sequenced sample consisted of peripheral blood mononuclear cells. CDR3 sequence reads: CASSLAGGSGYGYTF. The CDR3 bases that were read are TGCGCCAGCAGCTTGGCAGGGGGCTCTGGCTATGGC. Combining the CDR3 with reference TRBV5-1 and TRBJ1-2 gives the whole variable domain KAGVTQTPRYLIKTRGQQVTLSCSPISGHRSVSWYQQTPGQGLQFLFEYFSETQRNKGNFPGRFSGRQFSNSRSEMNVSTLELGDSALYLCASSLAGGSGYGYTFGSGTRLTVV.